This TCR beta chain was obtained from a study of shared clonotypes between healthy human individuals. Study overall: Donors were a couple of women and three men aged 18 to 49. Study results and limitations: Generation of non-shared clonotypes was less probable than generation of clonotypes shared by all four donors.

Germline V gene sequence: CDR1 KGHSH, CDR2 LQKENI. V was shortened by 3 bases and J by 9 bases, with 9 bases between the two germline ends. This CDR3 spans 12 amino acids. Clones were sequenced by immunoSEQ multiplex PCR, and TCRdb holds only the in-frame ones, with some missing. Here the sample spans nearly 1 million clones, approximately 80% being singletons. This clone was detected only a few times. Its specificity is unknown. The chain combines TRBV18 with TRBJ2-1; D not resolved. The receptor was isolated from a man between 18 and 29 years old in good health. The material sequenced was memory CD4+ T cells sorted from blood. As for subset: CD45RA-negative fraction. For the CDR3, the DNA is TGTGCCAGCTCACCCGAAATGACTGAGCAGTTCTTC. Protein: CASSPEMTEQFF.